This entry features one TCR beta chain sequence. The sample comes from a study of CD8 T cells in Susac syndrome. About the research overall: Among the sequenced Susac syndrome patients, roughly 6 had active disease while under ten were in remission.

Trimming cost V 1 base and J 5 bases; bases outside gene matches: 6. The CDR3 loop spans 17 amino acids. CDR1 LNHNV and CDR2 YYDKDF come from the germline V gene (reference sequence). Random hexamers were used to reverse transcribe the RNA input (roughly 0.5 to 1 ug). With immunoSEQ multiplex PCR, TCR beta CDR3 was amplified across 54 Vbeta and 13 Jbeta. TCRdb reprocessed the immunoSEQ multiplex PCR reads via MiXCR and lists one record per CDR3 protein. The table lists around 80,000 distinct CDR3 sequences, over 85% of them singletons. Sequencing of TCR beta was performed on blood CD8+ T cells and on blood CD4+ T cells. Negative isolation was used for CD8+ and CD4+ T cells and FACS enrichment for TEMRA cells.

This receptor was obtained from a human donor with Susac syndrome. The genes are TRBV15 and TRBJ2-1; 12 bases match TRBD2. Sequenced: CD8+ T cells from PBMCs. The CDR3 region has the DNA TGTGCCACCAGCAGAGCTCTAGCGGGAGGGCTCAACAATGAGCAGTTCTTC. This translates into CATSRALAGGLNNEQFF.